The clone carrying this T cell receptor (beta chain) was detected once. These data belong to a study of technical replicates of blood from four donors. TCRdb's table, derived via immunoSEQ multiplex PCR, lists solely in-frame clones and lacks some. The data contain about 73,000 clones, roughly 90% of them seen just once; the ten biggest clones take up under 5.5%. This TCR was recovered from a human donor in good health. Some clones in this sample may be carry-over from other donors' samples. The specimen was PBMCs.

For the CDR3, the DNA is TGTGCCAGCAGCGCAGGGGGCAATCAGCCCCAGCATTTT. This gives the protein CASSAGGNQPQHF. The chain carries TRBV27 and TRBJ1-5; tentatively, D is TRBD1 (6 bases). V was shortened by 6 bases and J by 2 bases, with 8 bases between the two germline ends. There are 13 residues in the CDR3. Germline CDR1 and CDR2: MNHEY and SMNVEV (reference sequence).